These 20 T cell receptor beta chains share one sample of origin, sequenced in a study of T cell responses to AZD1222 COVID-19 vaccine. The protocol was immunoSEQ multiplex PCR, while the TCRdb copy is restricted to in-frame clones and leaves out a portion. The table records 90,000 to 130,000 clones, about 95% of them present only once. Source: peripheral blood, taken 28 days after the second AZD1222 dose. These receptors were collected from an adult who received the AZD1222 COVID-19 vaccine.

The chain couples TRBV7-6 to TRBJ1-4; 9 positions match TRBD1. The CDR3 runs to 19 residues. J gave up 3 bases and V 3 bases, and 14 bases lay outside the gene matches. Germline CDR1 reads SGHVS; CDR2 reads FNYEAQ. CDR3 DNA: TGTGCCAGCAGCTTTATCGGGACAGGGCCCGGAGTGGCTAATGAAAAACTGTTTTTT. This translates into CASSFIGTGPGVANEKLFF.

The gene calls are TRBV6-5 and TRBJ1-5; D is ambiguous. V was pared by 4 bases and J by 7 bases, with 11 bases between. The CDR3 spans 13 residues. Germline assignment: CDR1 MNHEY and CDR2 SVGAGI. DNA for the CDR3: TGTGCCAGCAGTTCGAGGGAGGACCAGCCCCAGCATTTT. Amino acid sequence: CASSSREDQPQHF.

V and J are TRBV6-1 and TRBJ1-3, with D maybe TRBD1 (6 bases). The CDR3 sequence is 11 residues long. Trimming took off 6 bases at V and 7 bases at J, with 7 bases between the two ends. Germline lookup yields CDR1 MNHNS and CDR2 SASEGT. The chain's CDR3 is CASRGGNTIYF. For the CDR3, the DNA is TGTGCCAGCAGGGGGGGCAACACCATATATTTT.

CDR3 sequence (DNA): TGCGCCAGCAGCCCGGGAGGGGGAAACACTGAAGCTTTCTTT. Its translation is CASSPGGGNTEAFF. The chain joins TRBV5-1 to TRBJ1-1; a possible D gene is TRBD1 (6 bases). The CDR3 is 14 amino acids. Trimming shortened V by 4 bases and J by 2 bases, and 12 bases separated the two germline ends. Germline assignment: CDR1 SGHRS and CDR2 YFSETQ.

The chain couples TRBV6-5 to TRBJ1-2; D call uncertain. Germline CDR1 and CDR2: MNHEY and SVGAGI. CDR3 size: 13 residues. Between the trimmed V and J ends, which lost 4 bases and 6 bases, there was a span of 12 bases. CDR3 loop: CASSSVPRDGYTF. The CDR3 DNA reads TGTGCCAGCAGTTCCGTCCCGAGAGATGGCTACACCTTC.

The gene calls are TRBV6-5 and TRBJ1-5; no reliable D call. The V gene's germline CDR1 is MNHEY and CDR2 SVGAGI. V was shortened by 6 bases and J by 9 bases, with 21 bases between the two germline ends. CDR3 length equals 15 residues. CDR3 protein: CASRYGFEDGRPQHF. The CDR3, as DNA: TGTGCCAGCAGATACGGGTTTGAGGATGGTCGGCCCCAGCATTTT.

CDR3 sequence reads: CASSLEGHRNLAKNIQYF. DNA of the CDR3: TGTGCCAGCAGCTTAGAAGGGCATAGAAATCTAGCCAAAAACATTCAGTACTTC. The V and J genes are TRBV7-7 and TRBJ2-4; D is unresolved. Germline V gene data show CDR1 as SSHAT and CDR2 as FNYEAQ (reference sequence). The germline V and J ends were trimmed by 1 base and 0 bases, with 16 bases remaining between them. The CDR3 has 18 amino acids.

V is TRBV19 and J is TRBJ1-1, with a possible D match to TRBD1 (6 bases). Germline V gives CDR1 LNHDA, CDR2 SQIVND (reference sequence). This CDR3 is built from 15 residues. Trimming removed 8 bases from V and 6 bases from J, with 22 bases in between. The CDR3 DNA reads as TGTGCCAGTTCCTTACCGTCCAGGGGTGTCCCTGAAGCTTTCTTT. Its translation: CASSLPSRGVPEAFF.

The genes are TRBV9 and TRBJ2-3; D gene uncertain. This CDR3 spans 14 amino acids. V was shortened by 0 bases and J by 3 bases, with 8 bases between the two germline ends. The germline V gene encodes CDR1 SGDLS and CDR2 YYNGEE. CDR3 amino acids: CASSVAGSTDTQYF. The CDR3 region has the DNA TGTGCCAGCAGCGTAGCTGGATCGACAGATACGCAGTATTTT.

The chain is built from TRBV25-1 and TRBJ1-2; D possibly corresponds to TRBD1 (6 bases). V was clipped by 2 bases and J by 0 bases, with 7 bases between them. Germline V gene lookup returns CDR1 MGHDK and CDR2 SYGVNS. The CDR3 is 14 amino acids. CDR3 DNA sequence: TGTGCCAGCAGTGAAGGGACAACTAACTATGGCTACACCTTC. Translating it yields CASSEGTTNYGYTF.

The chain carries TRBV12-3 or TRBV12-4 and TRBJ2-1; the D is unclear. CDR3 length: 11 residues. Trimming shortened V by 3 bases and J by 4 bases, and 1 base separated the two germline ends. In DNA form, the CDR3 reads TGTGCCAGCAGTTTTTACAATGAGCAGTTCTTC. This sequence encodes CASSFYNEQFF.

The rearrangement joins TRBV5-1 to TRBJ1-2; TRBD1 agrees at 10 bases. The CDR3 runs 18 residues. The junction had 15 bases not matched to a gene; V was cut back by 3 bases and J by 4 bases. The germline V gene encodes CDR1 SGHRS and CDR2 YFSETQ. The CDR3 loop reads CASSSRGTGEIRVYGYTF. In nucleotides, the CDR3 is TGCGCCAGCAGCTCACGGGGGACAGGGGAGATTAGGGTCTATGGCTACACCTTC.

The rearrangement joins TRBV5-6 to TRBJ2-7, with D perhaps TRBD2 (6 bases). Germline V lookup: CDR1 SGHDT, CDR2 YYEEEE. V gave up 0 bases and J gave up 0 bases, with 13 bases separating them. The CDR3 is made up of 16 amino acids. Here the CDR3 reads CASSLGLALSSYEQYF. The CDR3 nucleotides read TGTGCCAGCAGCTTGGGCCTAGCGCTCAGCTCCTACGAGCAGTACTTC. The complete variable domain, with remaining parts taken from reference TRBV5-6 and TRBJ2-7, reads DAGVTQSPTHLIKTRGQQVTLRCSPKSGHDTVSWYQQALGQGPQFIFQYYEEEERQRGNFPDRFSGHQFPNYSSELNVNALLLGDSALYLCASSLGLALSSYEQYFGPGTRLTVT.

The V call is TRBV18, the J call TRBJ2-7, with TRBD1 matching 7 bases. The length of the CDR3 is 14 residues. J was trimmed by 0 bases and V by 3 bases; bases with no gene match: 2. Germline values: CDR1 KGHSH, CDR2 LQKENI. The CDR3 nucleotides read TGTGCCAGCTCACCGGACAGGAACTCCTACGAGCAGTACTTC. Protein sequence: CASSPDRNSYEQYF.

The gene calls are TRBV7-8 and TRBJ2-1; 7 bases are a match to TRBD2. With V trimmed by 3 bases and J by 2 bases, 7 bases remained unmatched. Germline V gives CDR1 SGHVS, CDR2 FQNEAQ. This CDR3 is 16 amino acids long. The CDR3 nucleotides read TGTGCCAGCAGCTTGTGGTCACTAGCGACCTACAATGAGCAGTTCTTC. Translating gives CASSLWSLATYNEQFF.

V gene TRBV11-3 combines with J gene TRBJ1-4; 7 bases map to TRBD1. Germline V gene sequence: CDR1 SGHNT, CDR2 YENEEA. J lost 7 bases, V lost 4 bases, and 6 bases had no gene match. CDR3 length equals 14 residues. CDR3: CASSSGTEGEKLFF. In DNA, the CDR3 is TGTGCCAGCAGCTCCGGGACAGAGGGTGAAAAACTGTTTTTT.

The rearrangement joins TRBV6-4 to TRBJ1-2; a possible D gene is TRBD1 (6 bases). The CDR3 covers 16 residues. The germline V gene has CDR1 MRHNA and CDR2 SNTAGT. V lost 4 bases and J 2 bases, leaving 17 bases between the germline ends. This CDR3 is CASSAVGGRENYGYTF. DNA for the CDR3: TGTGCCAGCAGTGCCGTGGGGGGCAGGGAGAACTATGGCTACACCTTC.

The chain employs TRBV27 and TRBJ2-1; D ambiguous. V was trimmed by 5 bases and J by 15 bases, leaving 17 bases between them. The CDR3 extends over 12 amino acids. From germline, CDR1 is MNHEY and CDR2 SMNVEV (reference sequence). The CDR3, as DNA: TGTGCCAGCAGTCCGAACGTCGGCACCAGGTTCTTC. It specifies CASSPNVGTRFF.

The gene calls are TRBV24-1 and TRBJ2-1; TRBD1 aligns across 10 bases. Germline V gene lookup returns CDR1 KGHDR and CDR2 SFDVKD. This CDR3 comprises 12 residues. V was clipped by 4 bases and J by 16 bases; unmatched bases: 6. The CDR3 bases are TGTGCCACCAGTGACTCCGACAGGGGGCTATTCTTC. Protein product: CATSDSDRGLFF.

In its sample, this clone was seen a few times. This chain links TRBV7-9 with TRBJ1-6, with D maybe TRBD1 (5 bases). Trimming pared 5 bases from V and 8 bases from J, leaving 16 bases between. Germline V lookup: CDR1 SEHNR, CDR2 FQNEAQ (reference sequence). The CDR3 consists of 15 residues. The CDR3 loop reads CASSPFLGGDSPLHF. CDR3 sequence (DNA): TGTGCCAGCAGCCCCTTTCTCGGGGGGGATTCACCCCTCCACTTT.